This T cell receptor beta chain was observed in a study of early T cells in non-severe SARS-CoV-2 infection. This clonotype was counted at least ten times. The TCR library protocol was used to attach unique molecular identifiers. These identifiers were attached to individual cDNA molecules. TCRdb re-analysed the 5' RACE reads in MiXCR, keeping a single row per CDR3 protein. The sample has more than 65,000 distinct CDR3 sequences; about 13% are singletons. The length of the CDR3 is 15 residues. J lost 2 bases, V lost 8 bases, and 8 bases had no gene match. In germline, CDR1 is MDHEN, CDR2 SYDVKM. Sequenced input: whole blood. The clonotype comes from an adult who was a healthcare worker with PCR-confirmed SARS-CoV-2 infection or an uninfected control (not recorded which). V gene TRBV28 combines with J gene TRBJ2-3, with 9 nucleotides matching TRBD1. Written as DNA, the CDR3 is TGTGCCAGCTCAACAGGGGGCGCGATCACAGATACGCAGTATTTT. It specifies CASSTGGAITDTQYF.